The 4 T cell receptor beta chains listed next were all sequenced from one sample in a study of shared clonotypes between healthy human individuals. The table came from immunoSEQ multiplex PCR; TCRdb's copy has only in-frame clones and leaves some out. This sample has 2 million to 3 million clones, with about 92% found just once. The sample taken for sequencing was naive CD4+ T cells sorted from blood. This sample's subset: CD45RA+ positively selected. The receptor source for this set is a man aged 18 to 29 in good health.

This clone was recorded only once. CDR3 coding DNA: TGTGCCAGCTCTCTGGATCTGAGCGGCCAAGAGACCCAGTACTTC. Protein sequence: CASSLDLSGQETQYF. The rearrangement joins TRBV18 to TRBJ2-5, with a weak D call TRBD2 (5 bases). From germline, CDR1 is KGHSH and CDR2 LQKENI. Trimming removed 6 bases at V and 1 base at J, with 15 bases between. CDR3 length: 15 residues.

Details on this clone: The same CDR3 is also encoded by other DNA sequences in this sample. The chain recombines TRBV29-1 with TRBJ2-5; maybe TRBD2 (5 bases). Germline V CDR1 and CDR2: SQVTM, ANQGSEA. The CDR3 consists of 10 residues. The ends were cut back, 4 bases at V and 5 bases at J, with 5 bases in the middle. The CDR3 DNA reads TGCAGCGTTGGGGAGGAGACCCAGTACTTC. Translation: CSVGEETQYF.

The chain joins TRBV7-2 to TRBJ1-1; D gene unclear. This CDR3 is 14 amino acids long. Trimming removed 1 base at V and 1 base at J, with 7 bases between. Germline V gives CDR1 SGHTA, CDR2 FQGNSA. CDR3 sequence reads: CASSLVAANTEAFF. DNA for the CDR3: TGTGCCAGCAGCTTAGTGGCAGCGAACACTGAAGCTTTCTTT.

On this clone: Other DNA sequences in this sample translate to the same CDR3. CDR3 in amino acids: CASSLWDSANTGELFF. In DNA form, the CDR3 reads TGTGCCAGCTCACTATGGGACAGCGCGAACACCGGGGAGCTGTTTTTT. The rearrangement joins TRBV18 to TRBJ2-2; 7 bases align to TRBD1. The germline gives CDR1 KGHSH, CDR2 LQKENI. J gave up 0 bases and V 4 bases, and 5 bases lay outside the gene matches. The CDR3 has 16 amino acids.